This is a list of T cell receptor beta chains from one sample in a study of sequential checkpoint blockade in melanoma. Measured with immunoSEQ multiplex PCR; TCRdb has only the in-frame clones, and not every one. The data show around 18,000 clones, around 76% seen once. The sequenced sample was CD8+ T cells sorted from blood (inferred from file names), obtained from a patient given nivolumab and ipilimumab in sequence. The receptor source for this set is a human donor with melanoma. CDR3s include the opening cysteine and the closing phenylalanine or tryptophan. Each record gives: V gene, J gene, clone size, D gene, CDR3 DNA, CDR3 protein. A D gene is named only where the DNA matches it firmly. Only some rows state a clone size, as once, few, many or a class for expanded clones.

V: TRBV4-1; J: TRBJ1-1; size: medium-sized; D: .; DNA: TGCGCCAGCGTGGCACAGGGGAACACTGAAGCTTTCTTT; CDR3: CASVAQGNTEAFF
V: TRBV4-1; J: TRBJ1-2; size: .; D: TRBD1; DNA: TGCGCCAGCAGCCAAGACTCGGGACAGGGGGTGGGCTATGGCTACACCTTC; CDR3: CASSQDSGQGVGYGYTF
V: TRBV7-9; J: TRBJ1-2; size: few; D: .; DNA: TGTGCCAGCAGCTCCTTTGACGGGGTCTACTATGGCTACACCTTC; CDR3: CASSSFDGVYYGYTF
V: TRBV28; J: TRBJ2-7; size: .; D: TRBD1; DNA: TGTGCCAGCAGTTCGGACAGGCCGAACCTAAACTACGAGCAGTACTTC; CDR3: CASSSDRPNLNYEQYF
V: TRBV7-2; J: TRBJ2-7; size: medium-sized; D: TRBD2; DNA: TGTGCCAGCAGCTTTGGTTTCGGGGGGGGCTCCTACGAGCAGTACTTC; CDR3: CASSFGFGGGSYEQYF
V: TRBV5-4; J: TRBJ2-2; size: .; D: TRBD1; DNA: TGTGCCAGCAGAGGACAGGGGGCAAACACCGGGGAGCTGTTTTTT; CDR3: CASRGQGANTGELFF
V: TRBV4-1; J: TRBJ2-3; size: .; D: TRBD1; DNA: TGCGCCAGCAGCATTGGACAGGGAGTAACAGATACGCAGTATTTT; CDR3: CASSIGQGVTDTQYF
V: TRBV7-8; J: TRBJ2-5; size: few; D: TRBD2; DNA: TGTGCCAGCAGCCCACGTCTAGAACTAGCGGGGTACTTC; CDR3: CASSPRLELAGYF
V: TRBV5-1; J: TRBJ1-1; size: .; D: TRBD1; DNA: TGCGCCAGCAGCTTAGAGACAGGGGCGACTGAAGCTTTCTTT; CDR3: CASSLETGATEAFF
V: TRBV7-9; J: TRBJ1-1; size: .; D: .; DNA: TGTGCCAGCAGCCCAGGGAAACACACTGAAGCTTTCTTT; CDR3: CASSPGKHTEAFF
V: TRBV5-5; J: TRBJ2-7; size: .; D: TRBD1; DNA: TGTGCCAGCAGCTTGATAGACAGGGTTTCCCCCTACGAGCAGTACTTC; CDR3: CASSLIDRVSPYEQYF
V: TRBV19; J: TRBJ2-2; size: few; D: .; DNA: TGTGCCAGTAGTCTAACAAGGGGTCGCGGCGGGGAGCTGTTTTTT; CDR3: CASSLTRGRGGELFF
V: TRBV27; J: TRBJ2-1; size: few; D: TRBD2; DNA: TGTGCCAGCAGTTTCAACGGGAGGCACAATGAGCAGTTCTTC; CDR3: CASSFNGRHNEQFF
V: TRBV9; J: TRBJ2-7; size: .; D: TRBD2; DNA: TGTGCCAGCGGCTTACGGAGCGGGAGTGGGAACGAGCAGTACTTC; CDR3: CASGLRSGSGNEQYF